This TCR beta chain was sequenced in a study of blood T cell repertoires in COVID-19. Across the study: Samples of COVID-19 (acute and convalescent) were obtained from the United States, Italy and Spain. T cells, B-cell-depleted T cells, or PBMCs supplied cDNA or gDNA.

In the authors' workflow: Amplified reference gene primers provided the basis for estimating nucleated cell counts. Here immunoSEQ multiplex PCR was the method, and the copy in TCRdb shows in-frame clones only, minus some. That table supplies the V and J calls and clone size; D and trimming were determined from the DNA. This sample has 70,000 to 90,000 clones, with roughly 85% found just once. The V and J ends lost 9 bases and 7 bases, in that order; junction bases with no gene match: 11. The CDR3 loop spans 14 amino acids. Germline CDR1 and CDR2: LNHDA and SQIVND (reference sequence). The chain joins TRBV19 to TRBJ2-1; 8 bases map to TRBD1. This TCR was recovered from a human donor in a cohort sampled during active COVID-19. The sample was peripheral blood. CDR3 loop: CASNTQTGGNEQFF. The CDR3 nucleotides are TGTGCCAGCAATACTCAAACAGGGGGTAATGAGCAGTTCTTC.